This record looks at one TCR beta chain sequence and its context. Which antigen it targets is not known. No per-base quality is available; no much larger clone lies one base away. The treatment or condition label on this specimen signifies: live attenuated yellow fever vaccine strain. PBMCs were isolated from peripheral blood using a standard Ficoll-Paque protocol. Dynabeads CD4 and CD8 positive selection kits were used to isolate the CD4 and CD8 T-cell fractions. TriZol was used to extract RNA from bulk PBMCs, CD4 and CD8 fractions, and dextramer-positive and dextramer-negative fractions. These data belong to a study of T cells after yellow fever vaccination (dated by TCRdb to 2018 to 2020). About the full investigation: Libraries from fractions with low cell numbers were prepared with the SMART-Seq v4 Ultra Low Input RNA kit. To track T-cell clones before and after primary and booster YFV17D yellow fever vaccination, bulk TCR alpha and beta repertoires were sequenced longitudinally. Two healthy male donors made up the cohort, one aged 18 to 29 years and the other aged 30 to 40 years. Bulk PBMC replicates and cell subsets were isolated from blood drawn at multiple timepoints before and after both primary and secondary immunization.

The CDR3, from cysteine to phenylalanine, totals 16 residues. The entry retains the CDR3 DNA only, 48 bases that are in frame from base 1. CDR1 MNHEY and CDR2 SVGAGI were looked up in the germline V gene. The germline V end is reduced by 1 base and the J end by 3 bases; junction bases left unmatched: 4. TCR cDNA was synthesized by 5'RACE template switching, which introduced a universal primer site and unique molecular identifiers. cDNA synthesis was primed from both the TCR alpha and TCR beta constant segments. Library amplification used two PCR steps, and the second PCR step added sample barcodes and sequencing adapters. Sequencing of the libraries was done on either Illumina HiSeq 2500 (2x100 bp) or NovaSeq (2x150 bp). In the authors' own workflow: Reads were demultiplexed and collapsed into UMI consensus sequences with MIGEC, and V(D)J alignment was performed with MiXCR. Vaccine-responding clonotypes were defined with edgeR using replicate PBMC samples, requiring FDR below 0.01 and a log2 fold change above 5 up to day 15. Each bulk clonotype was labeled CD4 or CD8 based on which sequenced repertoire, CD4 or CD8, contained the clonotype at higher abundance. The public reads were run again by TCRdb, first through fastp at Q25 and then through MiXCR, and only productive beta chains were kept. Merged by CDR3 protein, the rows form single entries marked with the most common genes and DNA. The V and J calls and clone size come from TCRdb's table, not from the authors' own analysis. In all, the sample holds 150,000 to 200,000 distinct CDR3 sequences, and roughly 6.2% of those were seen once. Jointly, the top ten make up just under 3% of the sample.

Here is what the overall study found, with its caveats: Compared with the primary T-cell response, the secondary T-cell response was weaker but faster, peaking on day 5 rather than day 15. Because only two donors were included in the study, the extent to which the findings can be generalized is limited. A small fraction of clonotypes appeared in both the CD4 and CD8 compartments, likely as a result of convergent recombination. Computational filtering was required because FACS-sorted repertoires could contain abundant contaminating clonotypes from the bulk population. After the booster, most clones that had expanded after primary vaccination were detected again (about 97% of CD4 and more than 85% of CD8), suggesting broad maintenance of memory.

The starting material was CD4+ T cells sorted from PBMCs, obtained on the day of the first yellow fever vaccination. This TCR was recovered from a man between 18 and 35 years old who received the YFV17D yellow fever vaccine. The sequence links TRBV6-5 to TRBJ1-2, with TRBD1 matching 11 junction bases. DNA sequence: TGTGCCAGCAGTTACTGGGACAGGGGGACGGACTATGGCTACACCTTC. This is translated as CASSYWDRGTDYGYTF.